This T cell receptor beta chain appears in the sequencing data of a study of blood T cell repertoires in COVID-19. Study summary: Specimens from acute and convalescent COVID-19 originated in the United States, Italy and Spain. PBMCs, B-cell-depleted T cells, or T cells were the source of the cDNA or gDNA that made up the material.

This clone has only one observation. A junction boundary mismatches the germline segment, possibly from a read error. CDR1 SGHTA and CDR2 FQGTGA come from the germline V gene. This CDR3 region has 13 residues. In the study's own analysis: Using reference gene primer amplification, nucleated cell counts were estimated. Method: immunoSEQ multiplex PCR; TCRdb's copy keeps in-frame clones and lacks some. V and J calls and clone size are as listed in that table; D and trimming were resolved from the DNA. The sample shows 45,000 or so clones, around 75% of them seen only once. This chain connects TRBV7-3 to TRBJ2-3; D possibly corresponds to TRBD1 (6 bases). Sequencing was done on a sample of peripheral blood. The receptor's source is a man older than 75 with acute or convalescent COVID-19. This CDR3 reads CASSLTQGDPQYF. The DNA of the CDR3 is TGTGCCAGCAGCTTAACACAGGGAGATCCGCAGTATTTT. Full variable domain (missing parts from reference TRBV7-3 and TRBJ2-3): GAGVSQTPSNKVTEKGKYVELRCDPISGHTALYWYRQSLGQGPEFLIYFQGTGAADDSGLPNDRFFAVRPEGSVSTLKIQRTERGDSAVYLCASSLTQGDPQYFGPGTRLTVL.